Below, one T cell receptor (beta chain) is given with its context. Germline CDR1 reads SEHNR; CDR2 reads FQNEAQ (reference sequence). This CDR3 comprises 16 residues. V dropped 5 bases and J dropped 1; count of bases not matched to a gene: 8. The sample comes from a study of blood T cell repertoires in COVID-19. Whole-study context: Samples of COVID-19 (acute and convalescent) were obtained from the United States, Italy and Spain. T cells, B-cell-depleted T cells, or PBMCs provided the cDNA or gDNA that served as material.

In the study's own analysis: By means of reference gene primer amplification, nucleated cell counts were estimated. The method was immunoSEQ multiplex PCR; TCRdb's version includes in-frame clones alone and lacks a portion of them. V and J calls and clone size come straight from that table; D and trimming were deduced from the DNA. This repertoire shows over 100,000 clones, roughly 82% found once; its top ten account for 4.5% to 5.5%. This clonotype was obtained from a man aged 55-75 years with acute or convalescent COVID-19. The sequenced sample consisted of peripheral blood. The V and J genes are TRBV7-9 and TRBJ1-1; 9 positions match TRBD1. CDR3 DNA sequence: TGTGCCAGCAGCCAGGGACAGGGACACCAGAACACTGAAGCTTTCTTT. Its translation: CASSQGQGHQNTEAFF.